This T cell receptor (beta chain) was recovered during a study of cytomegalovirus exposure and HLA in healthy donors. Study-wide results and caveats: TCR sequences were mostly rare, though some public TCRs occurred in many donors. High specificity and sensitivity for cytomegalovirus status were reported for the classifier.

For this clone: What it recognizes is unknown.

Trimming stripped 5 bases from V and 2 bases from J, with 10 bases between. The germline gives CDR1 LGHNA, CDR2 YNFKEQ. The CDR3 totals 15 residues. Separation from the approximately 660-subject first cohort characterized the roughly 130-subject validation cohort, to which the donors belonged. The protocol was immunoSEQ multiplex PCR, while the TCRdb copy is restricted to in-frame clones and leaves out a portion. The sample holds about 240,000 clones, around 87% seen once. This clonotype originated in a woman in her thirties in good health and CMV-seropositive. The rearrangement uses TRBV4-2 and TRBJ2-6; perhaps TRBD2 as D (6 bases). Sequences were obtained from PBMCs. The CDR3 coding sequence is TGTGCCAGCAGCAGGGACTTAACTGGGGCCAACGTCCTGACTTTC. Protein sequence: CASSRDLTGANVLTF.